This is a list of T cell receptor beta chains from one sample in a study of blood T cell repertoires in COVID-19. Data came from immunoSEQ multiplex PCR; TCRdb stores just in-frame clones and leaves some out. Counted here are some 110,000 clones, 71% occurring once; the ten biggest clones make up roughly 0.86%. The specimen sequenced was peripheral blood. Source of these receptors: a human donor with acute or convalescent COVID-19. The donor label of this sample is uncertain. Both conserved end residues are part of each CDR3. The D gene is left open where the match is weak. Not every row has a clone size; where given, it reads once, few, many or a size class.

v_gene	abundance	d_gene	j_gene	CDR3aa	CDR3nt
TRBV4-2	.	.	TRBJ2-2	CASSQAFPGELFF	TGTGCCAGCAGCCAGGCCTTCCCCGGGGAGCTGTTTTTT
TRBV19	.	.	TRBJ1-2	CASTQPDYGYTF	TGTGCCAGTACCCAACCGGACTATGGCTACACCTTC
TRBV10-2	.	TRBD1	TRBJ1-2	CASSESQGLGYGYTF	TGCGCCAGCAGTGAGTCACAGGGGTTGGGCTATGGCTACACCTTC
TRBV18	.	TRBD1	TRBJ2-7	CASSPLSGTGGYEQYF	TGTGCCAGCTCACCACTTTCCGGGACAGGGGGCTACGAGCAGTACTTC
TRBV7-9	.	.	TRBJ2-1	CASSSLTPGKNNEQFF	TGTGCCAGCAGCTCCCTCACCCCAGGGAAGAACAATGAGCAGTTCTTC
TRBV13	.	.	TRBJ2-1	CASSSSPRQEQFF	TGTGCCAGCAGCTCCTCCCCCCGACAGGAGCAGTTCTTC
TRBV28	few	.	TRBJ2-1	CASRQGGLPNNEQFF	TGTGCCAGCAGACAAGGAGGACTACCTAACAATGAGCAGTTCTTC
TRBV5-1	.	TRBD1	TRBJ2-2	CASSLGQGTGTGELFF	TGCGCCAGCAGCTTGGGTCAAGGGACAGGCACCGGGGAGCTGTTTTTT
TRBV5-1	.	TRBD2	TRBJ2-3	CASSLSTSGGADTQYF	TGCGCCAGCAGCTTGAGTACTAGCGGGGGGGCAGATACGCAGTATTTT
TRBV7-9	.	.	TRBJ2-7	CASSLGVPEQYF	TGTGCCAGCAGCTTAGGAGTTCCCGAGCAGTACTTC
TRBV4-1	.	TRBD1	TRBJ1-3	CASSQEGTGADTIYF	TGCGCCAGCAGCCAAGAGGGGACAGGGGCGGACACCATATATTTT
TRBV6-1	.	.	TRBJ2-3	CASSESNRADTQYF	TGTGCCAGCAGTGAATCGAACAGGGCAGATACGCAGTATTTT
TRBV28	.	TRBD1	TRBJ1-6	CATERDRGYNSPLHF	TGTGCCACAGAAAGAGACAGGGGATATAATTCACCCCTCCACTTT
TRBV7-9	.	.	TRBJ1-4	CASSSFLLSGGKLFF	TGTGCCAGCAGCTCTTTTCTCCTATCTGGCGGAAAACTGTTTTTT
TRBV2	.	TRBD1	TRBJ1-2	CASRDRAANYGYTF	TGTGCCAGCAGGGACAGGGCAGCTAACTATGGCTACACCTTC
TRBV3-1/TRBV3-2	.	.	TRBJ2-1	CASSQVLGAAEQFF	TGTGCCAGCAGCCAAGTTTTGGGGGCTGCTGAGCAGTTCTTC
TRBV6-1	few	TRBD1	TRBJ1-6	CASSGRDRGYNSPLHF	TGTGCCAGCAGTGGCCGGGACAGGGGATATAATTCACCCCTCCACTTT
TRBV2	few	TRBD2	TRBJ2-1	CASRTPWGGNEQFF	TGTGCCAGCAGGACCCCCTGGGGAGGGAATGAGCAGTTCTTC
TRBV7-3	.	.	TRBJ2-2	CASSLLARTGELFF	TGTGCCAGCAGCTTACTAGCTCGCACCGGGGAGCTGTTTTTT
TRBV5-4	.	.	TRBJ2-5	CASSLLGRRGVETQYF	TGTGCCAGCAGCTTGCTCGGACGTAGGGGCGTGGAGACCCAGTACTTC
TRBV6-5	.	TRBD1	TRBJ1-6	CASGQSNSPLHF	TGTGCCTCGGGACAGTCGAATTCACCCCTCCACTTT
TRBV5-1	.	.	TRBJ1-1	CASRSGANTEAFF	TGCGCCAGCAGATCTGGGGCTAACACTGAAGCTTTCTTT
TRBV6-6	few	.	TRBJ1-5	CASSYTRANQPQHF	TGTGCCAGCAGTTACACCAGGGCCAATCAGCCCCAGCATTTT
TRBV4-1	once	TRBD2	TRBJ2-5	CASSPGLAGARETQYF	TGCGCCAGCAGCCCAGGACTAGCGGGGGCAAGGGAGACCCAGTACTTC
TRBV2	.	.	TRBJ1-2	CASSEAGRGRGKDYGYTF	TGTGCCAGCAGTGAAGCGGGCCGTGGCAGGGGAAAAGACTATGGCTACACCTTC
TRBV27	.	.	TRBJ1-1	CASSLLPGITEAFF	TGTGCCAGCAGTTTATTGCCGGGGATCACTGAAGCTTTCTTT
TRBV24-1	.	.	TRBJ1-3	CATPLAAGGDTIYF	TGTGCCACTCCGCTGGCCGCGGGGGGGGACACCATATATTTT
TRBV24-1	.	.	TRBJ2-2	CATSDHPQGFGTGELFF	TGTGCCACCAGTGATCACCCACAGGGTTTTGGTACCGGGGAGCTGTTTTTT